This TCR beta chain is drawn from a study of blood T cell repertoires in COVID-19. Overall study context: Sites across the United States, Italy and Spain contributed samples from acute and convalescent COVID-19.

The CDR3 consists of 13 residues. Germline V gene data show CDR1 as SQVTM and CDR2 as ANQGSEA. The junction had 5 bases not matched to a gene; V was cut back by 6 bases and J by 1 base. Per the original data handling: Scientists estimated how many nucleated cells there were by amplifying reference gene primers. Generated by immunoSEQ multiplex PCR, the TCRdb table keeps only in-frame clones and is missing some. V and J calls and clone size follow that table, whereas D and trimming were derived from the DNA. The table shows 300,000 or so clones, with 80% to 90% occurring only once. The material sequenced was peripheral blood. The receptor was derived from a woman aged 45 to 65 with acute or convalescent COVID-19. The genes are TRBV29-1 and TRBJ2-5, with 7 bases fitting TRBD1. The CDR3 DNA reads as TGCAGCGTCTCACAGGGGATCCAAGAGACCCAGTACTTC. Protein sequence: CSVSQGIQETQYF. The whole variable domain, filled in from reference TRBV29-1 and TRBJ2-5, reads SAVISQKPSRDICQRGTSLTIQCQVDSQVTMMFWYRQQPGQSLTLIATANQGSEATYESGFVIDKFPISRPNLTFSTLTVSNMSPEDSSIYLCSVSQGIQETQYFGPGTRLLVL.